What follows are 28 T cell receptor beta chains derived from one specimen sequenced in a study of T cells in narcolepsy. TCRdb's copy holds only in-frame clones and misses some; the assay was immunoSEQ multiplex PCR. The data show 25,000 to 35,000 clones, 79% seen once. The specimen was memory (CD45RA-) CD4+ T cells from blood. These receptors all come from a human donor in good health.

This clone was counted a few times. The CDR3 bases are TGTGCCAGCTCACCAAGCTCCGGGGCTACGCGGACTGAAGCTTTCTTT. Its translation is CASSPSSGATRTEAFF. The V gene is TRBV18, the J gene TRBJ1-1, with TRBD1 as a possible D gene (5 bases). CDR1 and CDR2 from the germline V gene are KGHSH and LQKENI. There are 16 residues in the CDR3. The germline V and J ends were trimmed by 2 bases and 5 bases, with 18 bases remaining between them.

This chain joins TRBV7-2 and TRBJ2-1; 10 positions agree with TRBD2. Germline V gene sequence: CDR1 SGHTA, CDR2 FQGNSA. The CDR3 loop spans 17 amino acids. J was trimmed by 1 base and V by 1 base; bases with no gene match: 4. CDR3: CASSLGSGGASYNEQFF. The CDR3 nucleotides read TGTGCCAGCAGCTTAGGAAGCGGGGGGGCTTCCTACAATGAGCAGTTCTTC.

Turning to this clone: One junction end disagrees with the germline gene, perhaps due to a read error. The CDR3 is CASGKQLQHF. The CDR3 DNA reads TGTGCCAGCGGAAAACAGCTCCAGCATTTT. The V and J genes are TRBV6-6 and TRBJ1-5; D is unresolved. This CDR3 region has 10 residues. CDR1 and CDR2 (germline): MNHNY, SVGAGI (reference sequence).

The V call is TRBV4-1, the J call TRBJ2-1; 8 positions match TRBD2. CDR1 and CDR2 from the germline V gene are MGHRA and YSYEKL. The CDR3 loop spans 17 amino acids. J was trimmed by 9 bases and V by 0 bases; bases with no gene match: 13. DNA for the CDR3: TGCGCCAGCAGCCAAGAAAATATGGGACTAGACTACCGTGAGCAGTTCTTC. It translates to CASSQENMGLDYREQFF.

This sequence joins TRBV30 and TRBJ1-1; D is undetermined. The CDR3 totals 13 residues. Per the germline V gene, CDR1 is GTSNPN and CDR2 is SVGIG (reference sequence). V was pared by 2 bases and J by 3 bases, with 10 bases between. This chain's CDR3 is CAWSQSADTEAFF. Written as DNA, the CDR3 is TGTGCCTGGAGTCAATCAGCAGACACTGAAGCTTTCTTT. Using reference TRBV30 and TRBJ1-1 for the parts outside the CDR3, the full variable domain is SQTIHQWPATLVQPVGSPLSLECTVEGTSNPNLYWYRQAAGRGLQLLFYSVGIGQISSEVPQNLSASRPQDRQFILSSKKLLLSDSGFYLCAWSQSADTEAFFGQGTRLTVV.

Concerning this clone: The junction and the germline gene differ at one end; a read error may be behind it. This chain connects TRBV7-6 to TRBJ2-1; no firm D call. Per germline, CDR1 SGHVS and CDR2 FNYEAQ. The CDR3 covers 14 residues. The chain's CDR3 is CTSSPISSGNEQFF. In nucleotides, the CDR3 is TGTACCAGCAGCCCCATCTCAAGTGGCAATGAGCAGTTCTTC. Combining the CDR3 with reference TRBV7-6 and TRBJ2-1 gives the whole variable domain GAGVSQSPRYKVTKRGQDVALRCDPISGHVSLYWYRQALGQGPEFLTYFNYEAQQDKSGLPNDRFSAERPEGSISTLTIQRTEQRDSAMYRCTSSPISSGNEQFFGPGTRLTVL.

This clone was observed a few times. The gene calls are TRBV7-9 and TRBJ1-4, with D unclear. The V and J ends lost 5 bases and 3 bases respectively, with 10 bases between them. The CDR3 has 14 residues. From germline, CDR1 is SEHNR and CDR2 FQNEAQ (reference sequence). The CDR3 loop reads CASSPGTANEKLFF. CDR3 nucleotide sequence: TGTGCCAGCAGCCCGGGCACGGCTAATGAAAAACTGTTTTTT.

The chain couples TRBV6-4 to TRBJ1-4; TRBD1 agrees at 12 bases. The CDR3 consists of 14 residues. Germline CDR1 and CDR2: MRHNA and SNTAGT. V dropped 3 bases and J dropped 7; count of bases not matched to a gene: 0. The CDR3 loop is CASSEGQGAEKLFF. Here the CDR3 DNA reads TGTGCCAGCAGTGAGGGACAGGGGGCTGAAAAACTGTTTTTT.

The CDR3 DNA reads TGTGCCAGCAGCCCCCGGCCGGGACTAGGAGAAGAGACCCAGTACTTC. This codes for CASSPRPGLGEETQYF. This rearrangement joins TRBV13 to TRBJ2-5; 8 nucleotides line up with TRBD2. The CDR3 has 16 residues. Trimming removed 5 bases from V and 3 bases from J; junction bases left unmatched: 11. Germline V gene sequence: CDR1 PRHDT, CDR2 FYEKMQ (reference sequence). Looking up the rest from reference TRBV13 and TRBJ2-5 gives the full variable domain: AAGVIQSPRHLIKEKRETATLKCYPIPRHDTVYWYQQGPGQDPQFLISFYEKMQSDKGSIPDRFSAQQFSDYHSELNMSSLELGDSALYFCASSPRPGLGEETQYFGPGTRLLVL.

The CDR3 reads CAISESDLGTGDEKLFF. CDR3 coding DNA: TGTGCCATCAGTGAGTCGGACTTAGGGACAGGGGATGAAAAACTGTTTTTT. This chain links TRBV10-3 with TRBJ1-4; TRBD1 agrees at 10 bases. There are 17 residues in the CDR3. Germline V lookup: CDR1 ENHRY, CDR2 SYGVKD. V trimming: 0 bases; J trimming: 6 bases; junction bases outside the gene matches: 7.

J is TRBJ2-7 and V is TRBV7-8; 11 nucleotides match TRBD2. Per germline, CDR1 SGHVS and CDR2 FQNEAQ. The J segment lost 4 bases and the V segment lost 3 bases, leaving 14 bases of the junction unmatched. CDR3 length equals 18 residues. The CDR3 protein is CASSFWGIAGGMLYEQYF. The CDR3 bases are TGTGCCAGCAGCTTTTGGGGTATAGCGGGAGGGATGCTTTACGAGCAGTACTTC.

The chain joins TRBV6-1 to TRBJ1-5; the match to TRBD1 covers 7 bases. V dropped 2 bases and J dropped 2; count of bases not matched to a gene: 6. CDR1 is MNHNS and CDR2 is SASEGT in the germline V gene. The CDR3 has 16 residues. CDR3 region: CASSEMRGLGNQPQHF. The CDR3 region has the DNA TGTGCCAGCAGTGAAATGAGGGGGCTCGGCAATCAGCCCCAGCATTTT.

The V call is TRBV4-2, the J call TRBJ1-2; D uncertain. V was cut by 3 bases and J by 5 bases, with 13 bases left in between. CDR1 LGHNA and CDR2 YNFKEQ come from the germline V gene. The CDR3 consists of 14 residues. CDR3 DNA sequence: TGTGCCAGCAGCCAGAGATTGTTGGGGTATGGCTACACCTTC. This gives the protein CASSQRLLGYGYTF.

The V and J genes are TRBV4-1 and TRBJ2-5; 9 bases agree with TRBD1. V trimming: 1 base; J trimming: 5 bases; junction bases outside the gene matches: 8. Germline V gene sequence: CDR1 MGHRA, CDR2 YSYEKL. The CDR3 length is 16 residues. The CDR3 DNA reads as TGCGCCAGCAGCCAAGCTTTGACAGGGGGTAGGGAGACCCAGTACTTC. Its protein is CASSQALTGGRETQYF.

J is TRBJ1-1 and V is TRBV11-3; 10 bases fit TRBD1. After removal of 6 bases from V and 8 bases from J, the junction contained 6 bases not matched to a gene. The CDR3 covers 13 residues. Germline CDR1 SGHNT, CDR2 YENEEA. The chain's CDR3 is CASSLRQGAEAFF. CDR3 bases: TGTGCCAGCAGTCTTCGACAGGGGGCCGAAGCTTTCTTT.

The chain uses TRBV28 and TRBJ2-1; a possible D gene is TRBD1 (6 bases). Germline CDR1 MDHEN, CDR2 SYDVKM. This CDR3 contains 21 residues. Deletions cut 5 bases from V and 0 bases from J, with 29 bases between. The CDR3, as DNA: TGTGCCAGCAGTCCCACTTGGGGGCGCGCGACGGGGAGAAGCTCCTACAATGAGCAGTTCTTC. This gives the protein CASSPTWGRATGRSSYNEQFF.

The CDR3 DNA is TGTGCCAGCAGGGAGGACAGGGGGTATAATTCACCCCTCCACTTT. It yields the protein CASREDRGYNSPLHF. This rearrangement joins TRBV2 to TRBJ1-6; 10 bases fit TRBD1. V lost 6 bases to trimming and J lost 4 bases; unmatched junction nucleotides: 3. Germline V gives CDR1 SNHLY, CDR2 FYNNEI. The CDR3 is 15 amino acids. The whole variable domain, filled in from reference TRBV2 and TRBJ1-6, reads EPEVTQTPSHQVTQMGQEVILRCVPISNHLYFYWYRQILGQKVEFLVSFYNNEISEKSEIFDDQFSVERPDGSNFTLKIRSTKLEDSAMYFCASREDRGYNSPLHFGNGTRLTVT.

The chain combines TRBV9 with TRBJ2-3; 12 bases align to TRBD2. The germline CDR1 and CDR2 sequences are SGDLS and YYNGEE. The CDR3 has 15 residues. Trimming took 4 bases from V and 6 from J; bases not matched to a gene: 6. CDR3 sequence (DNA): TGTGCCAGCAGCCTCCGACTAGCGGGAGCCGATACGCAGTATTTT. It is translated as CASSLRLAGADTQYF.

In regard to this clone: Likely a read error: the CDR3 ends without its conserved phenylalanine or tryptophan. The chain joins TRBV5-1 to TRBJ2-7, with D possibly being TRBD2 (7 bases). The CDR3 loop spans 16 amino acids. Trimming pared 4 bases from V and 2 bases from J, leaving 19 bases between. Germline CDR1 reads SGHRS; CDR2 reads YFSETQ. The DNA of the CDR3 is TGCGCCAGCAGCGCCGGGGGCGGGGGAGCCACCTACGAGCAGTACCTC. Its translation: CASSAGGGGATYEQYL.

This chain joins TRBV19 and TRBJ1-1, with TRBD1 matching 8 bases. After removal of 6 bases from V and 5 bases from J, the junction contained 14 bases not matched to a gene. CDR1 is LNHDA and CDR2 is SQIVND in the germline V gene (reference sequence). The CDR3 consists of 16 residues. CDR3 bases: TGTGCCAGTAGGAAAGAGGGAGGACAGGGCCAGACTGAAGCTTTCTTT. This codes for CASRKEGGQGQTEAFF.

The V call is TRBV5-1, the J call TRBJ2-5; D uncertain. The V end was cut by 2 bases, the J end by 4 bases, with 3 bases between. Germline V CDR1 and CDR2: SGHRS, YFSETQ. This CDR3 region has 11 residues. In DNA, the CDR3 is TGCGCCAGCAGCTTTTCAGAGACCCAGTACTTC. This gives the protein CASSFSETQYF.

The V call is TRBV4-2, the J call TRBJ2-3; D gene uncertain. The CDR3 extends over 15 amino acids. CDR1 and CDR2 (germline): LGHNA, YNFKEQ. V lost 1 base, J lost 1 base, and 9 bases lay in between. As DNA, the CDR3 is TGTGCCAGCAGCCAAGCGGCCCCCGGCACAGATACGCAGTATTTT. Translation gives CASSQAAPGTDTQYF.

This chain joins TRBV14 and TRBJ2-3; no firm D call. Deletions cut 1 base from V and 3 bases from J, with 8 bases between. This CDR3 has 14 residues. CDR1 is SGHDN and CDR2 is FVKESK in the germline V gene. This CDR3 reads CASSQVGRTDTQYF. CDR3 nucleotide sequence: TGTGCCAGCAGCCAAGTTGGACGGACAGATACGCAGTATTTT.

This clone was counted between two and nine times. This chain links TRBV2 with TRBJ2-2, with a weak D call TRBD1 (5 bases). The CDR3 sequence is 15 residues long. Germline V gene sequence: CDR1 SNHLY, CDR2 FYNNEI. V lost 3 bases and J 5 bases, leaving 13 bases between the germline ends. CDR3 sequence (DNA): TGTGCCAGCAGTGATGACAGTTTAAAAACCGGGGAGCTGTTTTTT. Residues: CASSDDSLKTGELFF.

The rearrangement joins TRBV7-3 to TRBJ2-5, with a weak D call TRBD1 (7 bases). V was trimmed by 2 bases and J by 6 bases, leaving 16 bases between them. Germline V gene lookup returns CDR1 SGHTA and CDR2 FQGTGA. The CDR3 runs to 15 residues. The CDR3 spells CASSLDMSGGKTQYF. The DNA of the CDR3 is TGTGCCAGCAGCTTAGATATGTCAGGGGGGAAGACCCAGTACTTC. The full variable domain, its missing parts supplied by reference TRBV7-3 and TRBJ2-5, is GAGVSQTPSNKVTEKGKYVELRCDPISGHTALYWYRQSLGQGPEFLIYFQGTGAADDSGLPNDRFFAVRPEGSVSTLKIQRTERGDSAVYLCASSLDMSGGKTQYFGPGTRLLVL.

This chain links TRBV7-8 with TRBJ1-5; no definite D call. CDR1 is SGHVS, CDR2 FQNEAQ, per germline. Trimming left V 5 bases short and J 1 base short, with 15 bases between. The CDR3 spans 16 residues. Written as DNA, the CDR3 is TGTGCCAGCAGCCCCGCGAAGGGATCGAGCAATCAGCCCCAGCATTTT. This sequence encodes CASSPAKGSSNQPQHF. The variable domain in full, completed from reference TRBV7-8 and TRBJ1-5, reads GAGVSQSPRYKVAKRGQDVALRCDPISGHVSLFWYQQALGQGPEFLTYFQNEAQLDKSGLPSDRFFAERPEGSVSTLKIQRTQQEDSAVYLCASSPAKGSSNQPQHFGDGTRLSIL.

A single count supports this clone. The chain joins TRBV7-8 to TRBJ1-2, with D perhaps TRBD1 (5 bases). The CDR3 loop spans 15 amino acids. Germline V lookup: CDR1 SGHVS, CDR2 FQNEAQ. V lost 5 bases to trimming and J lost 5 bases, with 18 bases between them. The CDR3 reads CASSPSGGGAYGYTF. The DNA of the CDR3 is TGTGCCAGCAGCCCATCGGGCGGGGGTGCATATGGCTACACCTTC.

The sample holds a few counts of this clone. The rearrangement joins TRBV7-9 to TRBJ1-4; perhaps TRBD1 as D (5 bases). The CDR3 is made up of 15 amino acids. V was pared by 5 bases and J by 8 bases, with 18 bases between. The germline gives CDR1 SEHNR, CDR2 FQNEAQ (reference sequence). CDR3 nucleotide sequence: TGTGCCAGCAGCCTCCTCGGCAGGGCGGGGGAAAAACTGTTTTTT. Residues: CASSLLGRAGEKLFF.